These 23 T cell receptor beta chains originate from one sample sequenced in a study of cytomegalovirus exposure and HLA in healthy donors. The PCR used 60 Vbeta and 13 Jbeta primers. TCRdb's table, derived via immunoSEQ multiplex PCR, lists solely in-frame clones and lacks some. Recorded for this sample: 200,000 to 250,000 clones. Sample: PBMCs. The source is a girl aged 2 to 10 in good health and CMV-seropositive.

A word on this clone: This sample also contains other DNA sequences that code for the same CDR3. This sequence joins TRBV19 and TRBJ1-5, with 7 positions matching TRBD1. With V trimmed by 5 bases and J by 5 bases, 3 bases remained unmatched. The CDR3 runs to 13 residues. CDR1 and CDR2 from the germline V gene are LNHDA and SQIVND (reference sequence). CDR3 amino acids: CASSSQGDQPQHF. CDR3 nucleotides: TGTGCCAGTAGTTCCCAGGGGGATCAGCCCCAGCATTTT. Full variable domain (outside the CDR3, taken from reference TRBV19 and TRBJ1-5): DGGITQSPKYLFRKEGQNVTLSCEQNLNHDAMYWYRQDPGQGLRLIYYSQIVNDFQKGDIAEGYSVSREKKESFPLTVTSAQKNPTAFYLCASSSQGDQPQHFGDGTRLSIL.

CDR3 in amino acids: CASSPGTTPVDEQYF. The CDR3, as DNA: TGCGCCAGCAGCCCTGGGACTACTCCAGTAGACGAGCAGTACTTC. This chain uses TRBV5-1 with TRBJ2-7; 7 nucleotides align to TRBD2. Germline loops: CDR1 SGHRS, CDR2 YFSETQ. The CDR3 spans 15 residues. V lost 4 bases and J lost 5; bases outside the gene matches: 12.

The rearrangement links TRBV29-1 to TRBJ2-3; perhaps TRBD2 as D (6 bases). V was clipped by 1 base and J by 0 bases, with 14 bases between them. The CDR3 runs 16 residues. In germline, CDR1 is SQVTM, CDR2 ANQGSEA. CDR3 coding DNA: TGCAGCGTTGAAGTGCTCCCCGGGAGTAGCACAGATACGCAGTATTTT. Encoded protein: CSVEVLPGSSTDTQYF.

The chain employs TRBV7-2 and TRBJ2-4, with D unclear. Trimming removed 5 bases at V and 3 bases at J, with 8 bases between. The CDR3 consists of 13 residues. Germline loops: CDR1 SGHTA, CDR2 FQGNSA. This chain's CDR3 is CASSPKNKNIQYF. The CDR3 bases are TGTGCCAGCAGCCCCAAAAACAAAAACATTCAGTACTTC.

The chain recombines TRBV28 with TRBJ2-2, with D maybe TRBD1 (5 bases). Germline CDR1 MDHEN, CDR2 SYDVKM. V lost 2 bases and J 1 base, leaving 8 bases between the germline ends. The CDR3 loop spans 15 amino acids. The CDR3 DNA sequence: TGTGCCAGCAGTTTAGACAGCTGGAACACCGGGGAGCTGTTTTTT. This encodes CASSLDSWNTGELFF.

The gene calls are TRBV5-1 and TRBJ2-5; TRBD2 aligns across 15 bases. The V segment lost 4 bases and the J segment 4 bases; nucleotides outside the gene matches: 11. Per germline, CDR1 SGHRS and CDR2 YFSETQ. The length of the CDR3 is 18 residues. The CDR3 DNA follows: TGCGCCAGCAGCGGTCCGGGACTAGCGGGAGGATTTGTAGAGACCCAGTACTTC. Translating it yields CASSGPGLAGGFVETQYF. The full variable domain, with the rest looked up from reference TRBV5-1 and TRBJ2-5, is KAGVTQTPRYLIKTRGQQVTLSCSPISGHRSVSWYQQTPGQGLQFLFEYFSETQRNKGNFPGRFSGRQFSNSRSEMNVSTLELGDSALYLCASSGPGLAGGFVETQYFGPGTRLLVL.

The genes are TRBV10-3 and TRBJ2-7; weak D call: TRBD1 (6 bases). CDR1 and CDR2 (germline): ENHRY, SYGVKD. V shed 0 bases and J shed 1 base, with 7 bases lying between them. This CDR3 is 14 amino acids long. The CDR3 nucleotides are TGTGCCATCAGTGAGTCCGGACAGTCCTACGAGCAGTACTTC. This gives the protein CAISESGQSYEQYF.

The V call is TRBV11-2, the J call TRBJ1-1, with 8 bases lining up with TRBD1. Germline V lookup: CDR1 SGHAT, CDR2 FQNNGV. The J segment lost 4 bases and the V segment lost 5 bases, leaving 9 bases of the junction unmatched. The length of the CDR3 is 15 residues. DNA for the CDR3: TGTGCCAGCAGCGACCTCAGGGGGCTGGTCACTGAAGCTTTCTTT. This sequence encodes CASSDLRGLVTEAFF.

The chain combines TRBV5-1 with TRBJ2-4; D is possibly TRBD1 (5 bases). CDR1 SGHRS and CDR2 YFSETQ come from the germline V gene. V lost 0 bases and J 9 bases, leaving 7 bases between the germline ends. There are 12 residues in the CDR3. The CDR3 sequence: CASSLATGIQYF. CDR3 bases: TGCGCCAGCAGCTTGGCCACAGGCATTCAGTACTTC.

In nucleotides, the CDR3 is TGTGCCAGCAGTGAAGGGCTTGGTTTGTACTTC. Translated, it gives CASSEGLGLYF. The V and J genes are TRBV25-1 and TRBJ2-5, with no clear D. This CDR3 comprises 11 residues. Per germline, CDR1 MGHDK and CDR2 SYGVNS. V shed 2 bases and J shed 13 bases, with 11 bases lying between them.

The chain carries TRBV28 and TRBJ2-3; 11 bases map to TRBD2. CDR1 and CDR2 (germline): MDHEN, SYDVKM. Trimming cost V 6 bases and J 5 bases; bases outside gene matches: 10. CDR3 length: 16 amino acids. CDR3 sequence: CASRPLAGDGIDTQYF. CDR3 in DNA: TGTGCCAGCAGACCACTAGCGGGAGACGGGATAGATACGCAGTATTTT.

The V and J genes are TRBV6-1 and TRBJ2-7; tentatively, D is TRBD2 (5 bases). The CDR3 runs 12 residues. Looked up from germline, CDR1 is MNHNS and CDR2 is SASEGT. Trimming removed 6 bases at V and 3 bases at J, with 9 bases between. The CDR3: CASSEGFYEQYF. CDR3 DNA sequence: TGTGCCAGCAGCGAGGGATTCTACGAGCAGTACTTC.

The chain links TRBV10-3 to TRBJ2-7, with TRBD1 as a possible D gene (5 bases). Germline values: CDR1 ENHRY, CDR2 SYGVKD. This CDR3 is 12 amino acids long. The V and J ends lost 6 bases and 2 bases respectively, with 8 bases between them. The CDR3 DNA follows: TGTGCCATCAGGGCAGGGACCTACGAGCAGTACTTC. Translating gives CAIRAGTYEQYF.

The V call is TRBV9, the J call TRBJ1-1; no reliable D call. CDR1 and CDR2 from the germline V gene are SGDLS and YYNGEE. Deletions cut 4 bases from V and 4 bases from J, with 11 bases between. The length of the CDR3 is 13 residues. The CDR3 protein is CASSRLESTEAFF. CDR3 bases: TGTGCCAGCAGCCGGCTGGAGAGCACTGAAGCTTTCTTT.

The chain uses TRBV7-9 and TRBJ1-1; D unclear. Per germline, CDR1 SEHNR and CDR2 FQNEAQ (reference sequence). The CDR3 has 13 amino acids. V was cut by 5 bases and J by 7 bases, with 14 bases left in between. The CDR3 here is CASSPPSGVEAFF. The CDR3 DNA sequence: TGTGCCAGCAGCCCTCCTTCCGGGGTTGAAGCTTTCTTT.

CDR3 loop: CASSYEGVLSPEQFF. CDR3 sequence (DNA): TGTGCCAGCAGCTATGAGGGGGTCTTGTCGCCTGAGCAGTTCTTC. The J gene is TRBJ2-1, the V gene TRBV7-9, with D perhaps matching TRBD1 (6 bases). From germline, CDR1 is SEHNR and CDR2 FQNEAQ (reference sequence). Trimming took off 4 bases at V and 9 bases at J, with 19 bases between the two ends. This CDR3 comprises 15 residues. The entire variable domain, with the rest obtained from reference TRBV7-9 and TRBJ2-1, is as follows: DTGVSQNPRHKITKRGQNVTFRCDPISEHNRLYWYRQTLGQGPEFLTYFQNEAQLEKSRLLSDRFSAERPKGSFSTLEIQRTEQGDSAMYLCASSYEGVLSPEQFFGPGTRLTVL.

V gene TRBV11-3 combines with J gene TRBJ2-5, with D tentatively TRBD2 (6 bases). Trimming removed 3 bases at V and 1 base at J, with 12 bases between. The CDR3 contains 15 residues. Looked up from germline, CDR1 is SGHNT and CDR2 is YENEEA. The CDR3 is CASSFGGLGQETQYF. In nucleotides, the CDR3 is TGTGCCAGCAGCTTCGGGGGATTGGGCCAAGAGACCCAGTACTTC.

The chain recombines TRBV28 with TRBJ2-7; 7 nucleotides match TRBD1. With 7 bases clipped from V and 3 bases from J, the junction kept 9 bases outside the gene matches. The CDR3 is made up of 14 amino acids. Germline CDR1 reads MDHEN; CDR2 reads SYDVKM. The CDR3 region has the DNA TGTGCCAGCACCCCGGGACAGAATTTCTACGAGCAGTACTTC. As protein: CASTPGQNFYEQYF. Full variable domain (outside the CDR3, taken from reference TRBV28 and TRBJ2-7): DVKVTQSSRYLVKRTGEKVFLECVQDMDHENMFWYRQDPGLGLRLIYFSYDVKMKEKGDIPEGYSVSREKKERFSLILESASTNQTSMYLCASTPGQNFYEQYFGPGTRLTVT.

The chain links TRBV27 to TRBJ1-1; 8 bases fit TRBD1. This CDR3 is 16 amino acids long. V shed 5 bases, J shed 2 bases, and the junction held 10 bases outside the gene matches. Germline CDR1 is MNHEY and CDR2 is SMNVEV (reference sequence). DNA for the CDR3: TGTGCCAGCAGTCCCTGGGACAGGATTATTAACACTGAAGCTTTCTTT. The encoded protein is CASSPWDRIINTEAFF.

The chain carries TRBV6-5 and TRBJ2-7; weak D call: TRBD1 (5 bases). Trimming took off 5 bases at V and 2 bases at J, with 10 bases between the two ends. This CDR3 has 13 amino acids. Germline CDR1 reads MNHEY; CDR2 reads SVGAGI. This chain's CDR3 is CASSEDSAYEQYF. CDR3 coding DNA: TGTGCCAGCAGTGAAGACAGCGCCTACGAGCAGTACTTC.

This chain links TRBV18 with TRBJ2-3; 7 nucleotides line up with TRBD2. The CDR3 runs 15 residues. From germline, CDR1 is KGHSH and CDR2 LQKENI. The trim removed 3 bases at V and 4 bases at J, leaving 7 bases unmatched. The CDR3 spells CASSPLSTSPDTQYF. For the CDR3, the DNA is TGTGCCAGCTCACCCCTGTCGACTAGCCCAGATACGCAGTATTTT.

CDR3 bases: TGTGCCAGCAGCTCCCGGACAGGGAGACCTACTTACAATGAGCAGTTCTTC. Protein: CASSSRTGRPTYNEQFF. The chain uses TRBV9 and TRBJ2-1; 8 nucleotides align to TRBD1. The germline V gene has CDR1 SGDLS and CDR2 YYNGEE. The CDR3 length is 17 residues. With V trimmed by 4 bases and J by 4 bases, 13 bases remained unmatched. Using reference TRBV9 and TRBJ2-1 for the parts outside the CDR3, the full variable domain is DSGVTQTPKHLITATGQRVTLRCSPRSGDLSVYWYQQSLDQGLQFLIQYYNGEERAKGNILERFSAQQFPDLHSELNLSSLELGDSALYFCASSSRTGRPTYNEQFFGPGTRLTVL.

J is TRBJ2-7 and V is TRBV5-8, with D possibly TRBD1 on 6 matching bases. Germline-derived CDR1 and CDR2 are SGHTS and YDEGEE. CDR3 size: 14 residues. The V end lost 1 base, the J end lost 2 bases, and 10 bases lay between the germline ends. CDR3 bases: TGTGCCAGCAGCTTGTGGGACAATCCCTACGAGCAGTACTTC. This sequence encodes CASSLWDNPYEQYF.